This is a list of T cell receptor beta chains from one sample in a study. TCRdb ran MiXCR on the 5' RACE reads and lists one entry per CDR3 protein. The data show about 34,000 distinct CDR3 sequences, with 26% seen just once and around 4% held by the top ten. The sequenced sample was naive CD4+ T cells sorted from a lymph node. The receptors shown here come from a female donor with breast cancer. CDR3s include the opening cysteine and the closing phenylalanine or tryptophan. A D gene is named only where the DNA matches it firmly. Size tells how often a clone was seen (once, few, many) or the class of an expanded clone, and some rows leave it out.

V gene	clone size	D gene	J gene	CDR3 DNA	CDR3 protein
TRBV12-3/TRBV12-4	-	-	TRBJ1-6	TGTGCCAGCAGTGTATTGGGTTCACCCCTCCACTTT	CASSVLGSPLHF
TRBV6-1	-	-	TRBJ2-7	TGTGCCAGCGTTGGCGGAATCTACGAGCAGTACTTC	CASVGGIYEQYF
TRBV7-9	few	-	TRBJ2-5	TGTGCCAGCAGCTTACTGGACGCCGGGCAAGATATGACCCAGTACTTC	CASSLLDAGQDMTQYF
TRBV7-8	-	TRBD1	TRBJ2-7	TGTGCCAGCAGCTCTCGACCTGACAGGGGGCGCGGGATCGAGCAGTACTTC	CASSSRPDRGRGIEQYF
TRBV5-1	few	-	TRBJ2-1	TGCGCCAGCAGCTTGGGTCAGGGGAAAGCGAATGAGCAGTTCTTC	CASSLGQGKANEQFF
TRBV9	once	-	TRBJ1-1	TGTGCCAGCTCACCGATACAGGGACAGAACACTGAAGCTTTCTTT	CASSPIQGQNTEAFF
TRBV6-6	few	TRBD2	TRBJ2-1	TGTGCCAGCAAACTCTCCGGGAGGGACAATGAGCAGTTCTTC	CASKLSGRDNEQFF
TRBV4-1	-	TRBD2	TRBJ2-1	TGCGCCAGCGGGCGGGAGGGCTGGAATGAGCAGTTCTTC	CASGREGWNEQFF
TRBV20-1	many	-	TRBJ2-3	TGCAGTGCTAGAGATCCCCTCCGGGCGGATACGCAGTATTTT	CSARDPLRADTQYF
TRBV7-9	-	TRBD2	TRBJ2-4	TGTACCAGCAGCTCCCCGGAACTAGCGGGAGAAAACATTCAGTACTTC	CTSSSPELAGENIQYF
TRBV14	-	-	TRBJ2-5	TGTGCCAGCAGCGATTCATACAGGGTCGGGGAGACCCAGTACTTC	CASSDSYRVGETQYF
TRBV12-3/TRBV12-4	few	-	TRBJ1-4	TGTGCCAGCAGTTTAGGGGACATTGGACGTGGAGAAAAACTGTTTTTT	CASSLGDIGRGEKLFF
TRBV4-1	many	-	TRBJ2-3	TGCGCCAGCAGCCAAGACCGAGGCGGGACTAGCACAGATACGCAGTATTTT	CASSQDRGGTSTDTQYF